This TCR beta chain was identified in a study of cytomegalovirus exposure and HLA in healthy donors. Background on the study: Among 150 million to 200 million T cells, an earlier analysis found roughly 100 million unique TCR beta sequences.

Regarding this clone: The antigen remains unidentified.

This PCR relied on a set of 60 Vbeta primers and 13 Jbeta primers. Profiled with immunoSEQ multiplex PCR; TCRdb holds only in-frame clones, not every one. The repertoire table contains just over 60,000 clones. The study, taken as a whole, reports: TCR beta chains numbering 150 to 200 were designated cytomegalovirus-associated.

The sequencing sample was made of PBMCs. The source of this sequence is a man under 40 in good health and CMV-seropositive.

The CDR3: CASSASSGYNEQFF. The CDR3 DNA reads as TGTGCCAGCAGCGCCTCTAGCGGCTACAATGAGCAGTTCTTC. V is TRBV7-9 and J is TRBJ2-1, with 7 bases identical to TRBD2. The trim removed 5 bases at V and 3 bases at J, leaving 4 bases unmatched. Germline CDR1 and CDR2: SEHNR and FQNEAQ (reference sequence). The CDR3 totals 14 residues.